This record covers a single T cell receptor beta chain. The sample belongs to a study of control samples from healthy donors and cancer patients. Using immunoSEQ multiplex PCR, the repertoire was profiled, and TCRdb retains in-frame clones only, with some absent. The data hold 60,000 to 75,000 clones, with around 90% observed a single time. The CDR3 covers 15 residues. Germline V gene lookup returns CDR1 LNHNV and CDR2 YYDKDF (reference sequence). V trimming: 5 bases; J trimming: 2 bases; junction bases outside the gene matches: 6. The sample consisted of PBMCs. The V call is TRBV15, the J call TRBJ2-3; 8 bases line up with TRBD2. This TCR was recovered from a man between 60 and 75 years old with colorectal cancer. CDR3 loop: CATSGGAGDTDTQYF. The CDR3 DNA reads as TGTGCCACCAGCGGAGGAGCGGGGGACACAGATACGCAGTATTTT.